This T cell receptor beta chain stems from a study of blood T cell repertoires in COVID-19. Study information: Acute-phase and convalescent COVID-19 samples originated in the United States, Italy and Spain.

V was clipped by 3 bases and J by 3 bases, with 8 bases between them. CDR1 is SNHLY, CDR2 FYNNEI, per germline. This CDR3 has 13 amino acids. This table comes from immunoSEQ multiplex PCR, and its TCRdb copy is limited to in-frame clones, with some not included. Of fewer than 500,000 clones in the sample, 85% to 90% were seen once. Sample: peripheral blood. The rearrangement uses TRBV2 and TRBJ1-1; D uncertain. This clonotype was sampled from a woman aged 25 to 39 with acute or convalescent COVID-19. CDR3 in amino acids: CASSDAGYTEAFF. The CDR3 DNA sequence: TGTGCCAGCAGTGATGCAGGTTACACTGAAGCTTTCTTT.